This T cell receptor beta chain was recovered during a study of molecular identifiers for immune sequencing clone quantification. Study-wide results and caveats: Spiked Jurkat TCR RNA equivalent to one cell was reportedly detectable in one million naive cells.

This clonotype has a count of ten or more. Its cognate antigen is unknown. Trimming took 0 bases from V and 6 from J; bases not matched to a gene: 15. CDR1 and CDR2 from the germline V gene are SNHLY and FYNNEI. The CDR3 consists of 18 residues. TCRdb used MiXCR to reprocess the PCR reads, holding one entry per CDR3 protein. The repertoire holds about 640,000 distinct CDR3 sequences, with about 20% as singletons. The source of this sequence is a human donor in good health. Some libraries in this study had Jurkat cell RNA spiked in. The chain joins TRBV2 to TRBJ2-3; 7 bases are shared with TRBD1. Sequencing used naive CD8+ T cells from blood, with Jurkat cell RNA spiked in. Indicated subset: FACS-sorted CD8+CD4-CCR7+CD45RA+ naive T cells. The CDR3: CASSEALLGGDLLDTQYF. The CDR3 DNA sequence: TGTGCCAGCAGTGAAGCGCTTCTAGGGGGCGATTTATTGGATACGCAGTATTTT.